This passage covers 26 T cell receptor beta chains from one sample sequenced in a study of cytomegalovirus exposure and HLA in healthy donors. 13 Jbeta primers and 60 Vbeta primers were used for the PCR. Produced via immunoSEQ multiplex PCR; TCRdb's table is partial and in-frame only. The sample shows some 130,000 clones, 82% of them seen only once. Sequencing input: PBMCs. These receptors all come from a boy aged 2 to 10 in good health and CMV-seronegative.

This clone was seen just once. This sequence joins TRBV7-8 and TRBJ1-1; 9 bases agree with TRBD1. The V gene's germline CDR1 is SGHVS and CDR2 FQNEAQ. This CDR3 is 17 amino acids long. Losses at the gene ends were 0 bases for V and 3 bases for J; bases not matched to a gene: 8. The CDR3 nucleotides read TGTGCCAGCAGCTTAGCGAAAACAGGGGGCTGGGACACTGAAGCTTTCTTT. It yields the protein CASSLAKTGGWDTEAFF.

The V and J genes are TRBV2 and TRBJ1-5; D possibly corresponds to TRBD1 (5 bases). The CDR3 loop spans 14 amino acids. From germline, CDR1 is SNHLY and CDR2 FYNNEI. V lost 2 bases to trimming and J lost 6 bases, with 11 bases between them. The CDR3 region has the DNA TGTGCCAGCAGTGAAACAGGTCGGAGTCAGCCCCAGCATTTT. Its protein product is CASSETGRSQPQHF.

This clone was picked up one time. The V gene is TRBV30, the J gene TRBJ2-1; TRBD1 is a possible D gene (6 bases). The CDR3 has 11 amino acids. Trimming took 3 bases from V and 10 from J, leaving 10 bases between them. The germline gives CDR1 GTSNPN, CDR2 SVGIG (reference sequence). In nucleotides, the CDR3 is TGTGCCTGGAGCTCCGGGACAGAGCAGTTCTTC. This encodes CAWSSGTEQFF.

The gene calls are TRBV5-6 and TRBJ2-7; 9 nucleotides agree with TRBD1. The ends lost 4 bases at V and 2 bases at J; junction bases unmatched: 4. The CDR3 totals 14 residues. CDR1 is SGHDT and CDR2 is YYEEEE in the germline V gene. The CDR3 coding sequence is TGTGCCAGCAGCGGGGGACAGGGTCCCTACGAGCAGTACTTC. Translated: CASSGGQGPYEQYF.

This clone turned up a few times. The chain joins TRBV2 to TRBJ1-1; D uncertain. Germline assignment: CDR1 SNHLY and CDR2 FYNNEI. V gave up 4 bases and J gave up 3 bases, with 12 bases separating them. CDR3 length: 14 amino acids. The CDR3 DNA is TGTGCCAGCAGTGTTCCGGGGTCCTACACTGAAGCTTTCTTT. It encodes CASSVPGSYTEAFF.

The table lists this clone with a count of one. The chain employs TRBV2 and TRBJ2-7; 9 bases map to TRBD1. Trimming removed 6 bases from V and 4 bases from J; junction bases left unmatched: 4. This CDR3 has 13 amino acids. Germline loops: CDR1 SNHLY, CDR2 FYNNEI. CDR3 DNA: TGTGCCAGCAGAGCCGGGACAGGGTACGAGCAGTACTTC. The encoded protein is CASRAGTGYEQYF. Looking up the rest from reference TRBV2 and TRBJ2-7 gives the full variable domain: EPEVTQTPSHQVTQMGQEVILRCVPISNHLYFYWYRQILGQKVEFLVSFYNNEISEKSEIFDDQFSVERPDGSNFTLKIRSTKLEDSAMYFCASRAGTGYEQYFGPGTRLTVT.

CDR3 sequence (DNA): TGTGCCAGCAGCCTGGGGAGGGTAGGCAATCAGCCCCAGCATTTT. The encoded protein is CASSLGRVGNQPQHF. The chain uses TRBV6-6 and TRBJ1-5; D is unclear. Germline CDR1 is MNHNY and CDR2 is SVGAGI (reference sequence). The CDR3 loop spans 15 amino acids. Trimming took off 6 bases at V and 2 bases at J, with 14 bases between the two ends.

V usage is TRBV10-3 and J usage is TRBJ2-7; the D gene is possibly TRBD2 (5 bases). The CDR3 is 13 residues long. V dropped 6 bases and J dropped 2 bases, with 11 bases sitting between them. The germline gives CDR1 ENHRY, CDR2 SYGVKD. The CDR3 DNA reads TGTGCCATCAGAGCGGACTCACCCTACGAGCAGTACTTC. This sequence encodes CAIRADSPYEQYF.

The rearrangement links TRBV21-1 to TRBJ2-3; TRBD1, as called in the table, went unchecked against the DNA. TRBV21-1 is classified as a pseudogene. The CDR3 consists of 16 residues. The CDR3 sequence: CASSKVETGSTDTQYF. Here the CDR3 DNA reads TGTGCCAGCAGCAAAGTCGAGACAGGGAGCACAGATACGCAGTATTTT.

The chain recombines TRBV19 with TRBJ1-6; TRBD1 matches 9 bases. Germline CDR1 and CDR2: LNHDA and SQIVND (reference sequence). This CDR3 comprises 16 residues. The junction had 6 bases not matched to a gene; V was cut back by 5 bases and J by 4 bases. The CDR3 reads CASSSPDRGYNSPLHF. The DNA for the CDR3 is TGTGCCAGTAGTTCCCCGGACAGGGGATATAATTCACCCCTCCACTTT.

This sequence joins TRBV6-1 and TRBJ2-7; 14 bases line up with TRBD2. The CDR3 runs 15 residues. Germline values: CDR1 MNHNS, CDR2 SASEGT. The J segment lost 7 bases and the V segment lost 4 bases, leaving 6 bases of the junction unmatched. The CDR3 sequence: CASSGLAGGPSEQYV. DNA for the CDR3: TGTGCCAGCAGTGGACTAGCGGGAGGGCCAAGTGAGCAGTACGTC.

The rearrangement uses TRBV5-1 and TRBJ1-4; perhaps TRBD1 as D (6 bases). V was pared by 2 bases and J by 4 bases, with 12 bases between. The CDR3 has 15 residues. Per the germline V gene, CDR1 is SGHRS and CDR2 is YFSETQ. The CDR3 loop is CASSFRGSDNEKLFF. In DNA, the CDR3 is TGCGCCAGCAGCTTCAGGGGTTCGGATAATGAAAAACTGTTTTTT.

CDR3 protein: CASSEARGVEQYF. The CDR3 nucleotides are TGTGCCAGCAGTGAGGCCAGGGGTGTCGAGCAGTACTTC. V usage is TRBV2 and J usage is TRBJ2-7, with a tentative D call TRBD1 (6 bases). This CDR3 has 13 residues. Trimming pared 3 bases from V and 6 bases from J, leaving 12 bases between. Germline-derived CDR1 and CDR2 are SNHLY and FYNNEI.

In this sample, this clone turned up a few times. The V and J genes are TRBV7-3 and TRBJ2-2, with TRBD2 matching over 8 bases. The trim removed 5 bases at V and 1 base at J, leaving 6 bases unmatched. Germline CDR1 is SGHTA and CDR2 is FQGTGA. CDR3 size: 16 residues. The CDR3 spells CASSPYLAGNTGELFF. The CDR3 bases are TGTGCCAGCAGCCCCTATCTAGCGGGGAACACCGGGGAGCTGTTTTTT.

The table lists this clone with a few counts. This chain connects TRBV2 to TRBJ1-4, with 11 nucleotides matching TRBD1. The CDR3 has 15 residues. Germline V gene data show CDR1 as SNHLY and CDR2 as FYNNEI. With 5 bases clipped from V and 7 bases from J, the junction kept 6 bases outside the gene matches. CDR3 bases: TGTGCCAGCAGTTCGTGGACAGGGGGCAGTGAAAAACTGTTTTTT. It encodes CASSSWTGGSEKLFF.

The chain couples TRBV9 to TRBJ2-1; the D gene is possibly TRBD1 (6 bases). Germline loops: CDR1 SGDLS, CDR2 YYNGEE. The CDR3 runs 16 residues. Trimming pared 4 bases from V and 0 bases from J, leaving 14 bases between. For the CDR3, the DNA is TGTGCCAGCAGCAGGGCCGGGACATCCTCCTACAATGAGCAGTTCTTC. Encoded protein: CASSRAGTSSYNEQFF.

The genes are TRBV6-4 and TRBJ1-1, with 9 bases that match TRBD1. Losses at the gene ends were 7 bases for V and 7 bases for J; bases not matched to a gene: 10. Germline V gene sequence: CDR1 MRHNA, CDR2 SNTAGT. This CDR3 has 14 amino acids. CDR3 nucleotides: TGTGCCAGCAAGTCCGGGACAGGGACCAATGAAGCTTTCTTT. Translating gives CASKSGTGTNEAFF.

This clone was seen a single time. Other nucleotide sequences in the sample specify the same CDR3. The chain recombines TRBV6-5 with TRBJ1-1; D gene ambiguous. Trimming stripped 0 bases from V and 1 base from J, with 12 bases between. CDR3 length: 16 amino acids. Germline CDR1 and CDR2: MNHEY and SVGAGI. CDR3: CASSYSLSRKNTEAFF. The CDR3 region has the DNA TGTGCCAGCAGTTACTCACTATCACGGAAGAACACTGAAGCTTTCTTT.

The J gene is TRBJ1-1, the V gene TRBV5-6; D unclear. The CDR3 contains 12 residues. V lost 1 base and J lost 5, with 6 bases in between. CDR1 and CDR2 from the germline V gene are SGHDT and YYEEEE. The CDR3 DNA reads as TGTGCCAGCAGCTTGTTCGGGACTGAAGCTTTCTTT. Residues: CASSLFGTEAFF.

This chain connects TRBV29-1 to TRBJ2-5; D is unresolved. Germline CDR1 SQVTM, CDR2 ANQGSEA. Deletions cut 0 bases from V and 2 bases from J, with 7 bases between. This CDR3 contains 13 residues. CDR3 DNA sequence: TGCAGCGTTGAAGATTTGCAGCAAGAGACCCAGTACTTC. Translation gives CSVEDLQQETQYF.

CDR3 bases: TGTGCCAGCAGCGGCCGAACTGAAGCTTTCTTT. It is translated as CASSGRTEAFF. The V gene is TRBV7-9, the J gene TRBJ1-1; D gene uncertain. V dropped 5 bases and J dropped 5 bases, with 6 bases sitting between them. Looked up from germline, CDR1 is SEHNR and CDR2 is FQNEAQ (reference sequence). The CDR3 sequence is 11 residues long.

This rearrangement joins TRBV7-6 to TRBJ1-5, with D perhaps matching TRBD1 (5 bases). This CDR3 is 14 amino acids long. Germline lookup yields CDR1 SGHVS and CDR2 FNYEAQ. Trimming removed 5 bases from V and 0 bases from J, with 8 bases in between. Here the CDR3 DNA reads TGTGCCAGCAGCGCAGGGTATAGCAATCAGCCCCAGCATTTT. Its translation: CASSAGYSNQPQHF.

This rearrangement joins TRBV7-9 to TRBJ2-3; possible D gene TRBD1, 5 bases. The CDR3 runs 16 residues. Germline CDR1 is SEHNR and CDR2 is FQNEAQ (reference sequence). Trimming shortened V by 3 bases and J by 0 bases, and 13 bases separated the two germline ends. CDR3 protein: CASSFPMQGSTDTQYF. CDR3 DNA sequence: TGTGCCAGCAGCTTCCCGATGCAGGGTAGCACAGATACGCAGTATTTT.

This clone was detected only once. The J gene is TRBJ2-7, the V gene TRBV19; 9 bases match TRBD2. Germline V CDR1 and CDR2: LNHDA, SQIVND (reference sequence). The junction had 4 bases not matched to a gene; V was cut back by 6 bases and J by 4 bases. The CDR3 extends over 13 amino acids. The CDR3 protein is CASRGGRGYEQYV. Written as DNA, the CDR3 is TGTGCCAGTAGAGGCGGGAGGGGTTACGAGCAGTACGTC.

DNA of the CDR3: TGCGCCAGCAGCTTGGAAGGGGTTGTCGGCACTGAAGCTTTCTTT. This codes for CASSLEGVVGTEAFF. The chain joins TRBV5-1 to TRBJ1-1; TRBD1 is a possible D gene (5 bases). The CDR3 spans 15 residues. Trimming stripped 0 bases from V and 4 bases from J, with 13 bases between. Looked up from germline, CDR1 is SGHRS and CDR2 is YFSETQ.

This clone has just one count. This chain uses TRBV15 with TRBJ1-1; no clear D. There are 17 residues in the CDR3. Trimming shortened V by 1 base and J by 0 bases, and 15 bases separated the two germline ends. CDR1 LNHNV and CDR2 YYDKDF come from the germline V gene (reference sequence). The CDR3 nucleotides are TGTGCCACCAGCAGAGTGACTGGCCTTAGATTGAACACTGAAGCTTTCTTT. Encoded protein: CATSRVTGLRLNTEAFF.